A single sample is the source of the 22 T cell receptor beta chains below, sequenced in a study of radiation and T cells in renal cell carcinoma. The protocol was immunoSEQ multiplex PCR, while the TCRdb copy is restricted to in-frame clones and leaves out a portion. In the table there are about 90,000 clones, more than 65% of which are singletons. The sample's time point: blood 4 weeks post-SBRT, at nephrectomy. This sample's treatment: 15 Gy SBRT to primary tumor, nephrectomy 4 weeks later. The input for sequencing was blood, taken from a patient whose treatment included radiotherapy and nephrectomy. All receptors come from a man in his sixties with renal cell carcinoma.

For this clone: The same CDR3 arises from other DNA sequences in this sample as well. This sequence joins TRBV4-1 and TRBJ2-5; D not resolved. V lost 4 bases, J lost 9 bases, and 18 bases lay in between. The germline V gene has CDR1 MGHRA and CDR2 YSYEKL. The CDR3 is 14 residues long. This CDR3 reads CASSRSSSGLAQYF. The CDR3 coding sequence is TGCGCCAGCAGCCGTTCTTCGTCGGGTTTGGCCCAGTACTTC.

Here the CDR3 reads CASSLRLLARAFF. CDR3 bases: TGTGCCAGCAGCCTGAGGCTCCTAGCTAGAGCTTTCTTT. The rearrangement uses TRBV11-2 and TRBJ1-1, with D unclear. Trimming removed 5 bases from V and 10 bases from J, with 17 bases in between. The CDR3 is 13 residues long. Germline V gives CDR1 SGHAT, CDR2 FQNNGV.

The CDR3: CASSPRRLALNYEQYF. CDR3 coding DNA: TGTGCCAGCAGCCCCCGACGACTAGCGCTCAACTACGAGCAGTACTTC. This chain joins TRBV7-8 and TRBJ2-7; 8 bases agree with TRBD2. Unmatched junction bases numbered 12, after V lost 5 bases and J lost 3 bases. The V gene's germline CDR1 is SGHVS and CDR2 FQNEAQ. The CDR3 spans 16 residues.

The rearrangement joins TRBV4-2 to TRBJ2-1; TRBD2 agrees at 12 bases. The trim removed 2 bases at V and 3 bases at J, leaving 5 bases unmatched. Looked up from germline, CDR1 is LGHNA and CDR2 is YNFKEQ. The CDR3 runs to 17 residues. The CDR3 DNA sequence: TGTGCCAGCAGCCAAAAAGCACTAGCGGGGGGCTACAATGAGCAGTTCTTC. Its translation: CASSQKALAGGYNEQFF.

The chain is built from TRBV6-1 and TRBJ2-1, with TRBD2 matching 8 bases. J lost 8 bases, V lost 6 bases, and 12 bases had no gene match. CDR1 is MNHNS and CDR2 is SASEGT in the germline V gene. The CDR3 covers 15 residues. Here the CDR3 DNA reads TGTGCCAGCAGCGAGGGGACTAGTATAGTAGATGAGCAGTTCTTC. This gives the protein CASSEGTSIVDEQFF.

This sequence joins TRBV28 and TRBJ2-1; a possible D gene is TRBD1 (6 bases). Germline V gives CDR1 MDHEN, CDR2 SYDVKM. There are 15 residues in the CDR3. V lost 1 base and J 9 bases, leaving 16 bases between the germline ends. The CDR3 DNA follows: TGTGCCAGCAGTTTATCTGCGCTCAGGGGACCTGAGCAGTTCTTC. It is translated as CASSLSALRGPEQFF.

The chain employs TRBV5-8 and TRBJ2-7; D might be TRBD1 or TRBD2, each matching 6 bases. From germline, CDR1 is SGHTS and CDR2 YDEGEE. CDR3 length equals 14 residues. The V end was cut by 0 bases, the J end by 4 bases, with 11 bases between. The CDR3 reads CASSLGGAVYEQYF. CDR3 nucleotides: TGTGCCAGCAGCTTGGGGGGGGCCGTTTACGAGCAGTACTTC.

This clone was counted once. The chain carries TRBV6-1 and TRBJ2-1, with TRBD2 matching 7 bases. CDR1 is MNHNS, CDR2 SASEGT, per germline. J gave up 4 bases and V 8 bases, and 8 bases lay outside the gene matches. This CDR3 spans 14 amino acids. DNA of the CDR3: TGTGCCAGCTCAGCGGGGAACGTTTACAATGAGCAGTTCTTC. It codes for CASSAGNVYNEQFF.

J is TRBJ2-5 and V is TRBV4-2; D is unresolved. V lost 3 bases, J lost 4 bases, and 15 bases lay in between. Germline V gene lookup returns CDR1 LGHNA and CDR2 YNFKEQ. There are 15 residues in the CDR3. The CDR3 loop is CASSHEVQYGETQYF. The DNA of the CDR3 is TGTGCCAGCAGCCACGAGGTCCAGTACGGAGAGACCCAGTACTTC.

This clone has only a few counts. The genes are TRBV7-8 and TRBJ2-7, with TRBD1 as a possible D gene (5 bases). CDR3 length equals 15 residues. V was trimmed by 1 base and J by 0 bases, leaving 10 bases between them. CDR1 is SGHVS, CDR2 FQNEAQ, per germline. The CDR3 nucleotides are TGTGCCAGCAGCTTAGGGGGCAGGATCTCCTACGAGCAGTACTTC. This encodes CASSLGGRISYEQYF.

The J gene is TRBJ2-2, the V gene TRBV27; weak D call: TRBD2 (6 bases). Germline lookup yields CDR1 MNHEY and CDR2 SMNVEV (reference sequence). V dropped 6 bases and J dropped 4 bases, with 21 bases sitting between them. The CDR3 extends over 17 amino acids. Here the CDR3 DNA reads TGTGCCAGCAGGGGGGGAACACAAAAACCTTTCACCGGGGAGCTGTTTTTT. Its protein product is CASRGGTQKPFTGELFF.

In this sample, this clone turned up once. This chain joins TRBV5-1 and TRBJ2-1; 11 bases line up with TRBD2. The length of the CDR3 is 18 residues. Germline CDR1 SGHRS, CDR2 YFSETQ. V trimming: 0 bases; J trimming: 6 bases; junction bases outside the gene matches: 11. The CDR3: CASSLAPSGRLSGNEQFF. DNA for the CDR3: TGCGCCAGCAGCTTGGCCCCTAGCGGGAGGTTGTCCGGCAATGAGCAGTTCTTC.

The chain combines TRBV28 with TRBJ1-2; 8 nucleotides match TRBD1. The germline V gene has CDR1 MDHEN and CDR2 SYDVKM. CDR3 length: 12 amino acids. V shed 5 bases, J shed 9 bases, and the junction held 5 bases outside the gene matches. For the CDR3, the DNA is TGTGCCAGCAGTACTGACAGGGGCCGCTACACCTTC. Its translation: CASSTDRGRYTF.

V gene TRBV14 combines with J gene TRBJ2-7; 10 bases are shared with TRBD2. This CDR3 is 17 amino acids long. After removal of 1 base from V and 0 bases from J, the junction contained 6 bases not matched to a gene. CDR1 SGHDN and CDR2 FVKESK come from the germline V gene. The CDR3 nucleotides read TGTGCCAGCAGCCAAGCATTGGGACTAGCGACCTCCTACGAGCAGTACTTC. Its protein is CASSQALGLATSYEQYF.

CDR3 residues: CASRGTYEQYF. CDR3 in DNA: TGTGCCAGCAGGGGCACCTACGAGCAGTACTTC. The chain recombines TRBV21-1 with TRBJ2-7; the D call of TRBD1 is as the table states it, not checked on the DNA. TRBV21-1 is shown as a pseudogene. CDR3 length equals 11 residues.

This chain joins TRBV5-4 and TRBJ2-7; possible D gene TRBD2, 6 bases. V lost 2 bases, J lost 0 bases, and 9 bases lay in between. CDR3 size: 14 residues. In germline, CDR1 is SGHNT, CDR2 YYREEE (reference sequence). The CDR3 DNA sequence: TGTGCCAGCAGCTTTTCCGGGAGCTCCTACGAGCAGTACTTC. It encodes CASSFSGSSYEQYF.

The CDR3 protein is CASSISPGLNTEAFF. The CDR3 region has the DNA TGTGCCAGTAGTATTTCGCCAGGGCTGAACACTGAAGCTTTCTTT. The gene calls are TRBV19 and TRBJ1-1, with TRBD1 as a possible D gene (5 bases). Germline V gene data show CDR1 as LNHDA and CDR2 as SQIVND (reference sequence). This CDR3 is built from 15 residues. V was cut by 3 bases and J by 0 bases, with 11 bases left in between.

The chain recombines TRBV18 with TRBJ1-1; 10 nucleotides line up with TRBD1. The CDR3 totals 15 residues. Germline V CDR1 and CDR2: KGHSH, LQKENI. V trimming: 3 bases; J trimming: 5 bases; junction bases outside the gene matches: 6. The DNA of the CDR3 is TGTGCCAGCTCACCTACCTCGGGACAGGGGACTGAAGCTTTCTTT. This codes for CASSPTSGQGTEAFF.

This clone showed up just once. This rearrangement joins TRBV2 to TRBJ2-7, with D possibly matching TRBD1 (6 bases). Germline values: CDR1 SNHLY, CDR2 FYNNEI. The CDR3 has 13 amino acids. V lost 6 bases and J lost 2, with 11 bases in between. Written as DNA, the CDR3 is TGTGCCAGCAGCTGGACAGCCACCTACGAGCAGTACTTC. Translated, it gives CASSWTATYEQYF.

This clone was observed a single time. The CDR3: CATSRDRQGSYEQYF. CDR3 nucleotides: TGTGCCACCAGCAGAGATCGTCAAGGCAGCTACGAGCAGTACTTC. V and J are TRBV15 and TRBJ2-7; D is undetermined. Germline CDR1 is LNHNV and CDR2 is YYDKDF (reference sequence). V lost 0 bases and J lost 3, with 12 bases in between. The length of the CDR3 is 15 residues. Filled out from reference TRBV15 and TRBJ2-7, the complete variable domain reads DAMVIQNPRYQVTQFGKPVTLSCSQTLNHNVMYWYQQKSSQAPKLLFHYYDKDFNNEADTPDNFQSRRPNTSFCFLDIRSPGLGDTAMYLCATSRDRQGSYEQYFGPGTRLTVT.

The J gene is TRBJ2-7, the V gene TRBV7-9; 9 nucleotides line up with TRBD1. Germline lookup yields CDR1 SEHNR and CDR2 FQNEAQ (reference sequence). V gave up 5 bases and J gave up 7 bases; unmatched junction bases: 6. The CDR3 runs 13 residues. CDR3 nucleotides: TGTGCCAGCAGCCGGGACAGGGCAGGGGAGCAGTACTTC. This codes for CASSRDRAGEQYF.

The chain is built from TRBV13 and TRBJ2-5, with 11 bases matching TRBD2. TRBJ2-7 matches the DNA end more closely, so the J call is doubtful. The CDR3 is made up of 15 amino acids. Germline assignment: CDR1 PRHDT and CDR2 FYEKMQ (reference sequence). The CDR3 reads CASSSGTSGSYEQYF. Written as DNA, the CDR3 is TGTGCCAGCAGCTCCGGGACTAGCGGCTCCTACGAGCAGTACTTC.